This is a list of T cell receptor beta chains from one sample in a study of cytomegalovirus exposure and HLA in healthy donors. Assay used: immunoSEQ multiplex PCR; TCRdb lists only in-frame clones, some missing. The data show under 200,000 clones, around three quarters seen once. The sequencing input was PBMCs. Receptor source: a woman between 50 and 59 years old in good health and CMV-seronegative. The CDR3 runs from the conserved cysteine through the conserved F or W. D genes are given only for firm matches. Some rows mark clone size as missing; the rest say once, few, many or name a class of expanded clone.

TRBJ1-3 | NA | NA | TRBV11-2 | CASSVLVSGNTIYF | TGTGCCAGCAGCGTGTTAGTCTCGGGAAACACCATATATTTT
TRBJ2-4 | TRBD2 | NA | TRBV29-1 | CSVEIAGVAKNIQYF | TGCAGCGTCGAAATAGCGGGAGTGGCCAAAAACATTCAGTACTTC
TRBJ2-6 | NA | NA | TRBV27 | CASTPGLLFGANVLTF | TGTGCCAGCACACCGGGACTCCTTTTTGGGGCCAACGTCCTGACTTTC
TRBJ2-1 | TRBD2 | NA | TRBV15 | CATSRDVAGGQVEQFF | TGTGCCACCAGCAGAGATGTAGCGGGGGGGCAGGTTGAGCAGTTCTTC
TRBJ2-1 | TRBD2 | few | TRBV14 | CASSHLTSGFYNEQFF | TGTGCCAGCAGCCATCTGACTAGCGGCTTCTACAATGAGCAGTTCTTC
TRBJ2-4 | NA | few | TRBV6-5 | CASRPIDTRKYF | TGTGCCAGCAGGCCAATAGACACTCGCAAATACTTC
TRBJ1-3 | NA | NA | TRBV7-9 | CSSSPSRVMDTIYF | TGTTCCAGCAGCCCAAGCAGGGTTATGGACACCATATATTTT
TRBJ2-1 | NA | NA | TRBV10-1 | CASSPAGWGSSYNEQFF | TGCGCCAGCAGTCCCGCGGGGTGGGGGAGCTCCTACAATGAGCAGTTCTTC
TRBJ2-2 | NA | NA | TRBV5-1 | CASSLGTVNTGELFF | TGCGCCAGCAGCTTGGGTACGGTGAACACCGGGGAGCTGTTTTTT
TRBJ1-1 | NA | NA | TRBV6-5 | CASSGGVLNTEAFF | TGTGCCAGCAGTGGCGGGGTATTGAACACTGAAGCTTTCTTT